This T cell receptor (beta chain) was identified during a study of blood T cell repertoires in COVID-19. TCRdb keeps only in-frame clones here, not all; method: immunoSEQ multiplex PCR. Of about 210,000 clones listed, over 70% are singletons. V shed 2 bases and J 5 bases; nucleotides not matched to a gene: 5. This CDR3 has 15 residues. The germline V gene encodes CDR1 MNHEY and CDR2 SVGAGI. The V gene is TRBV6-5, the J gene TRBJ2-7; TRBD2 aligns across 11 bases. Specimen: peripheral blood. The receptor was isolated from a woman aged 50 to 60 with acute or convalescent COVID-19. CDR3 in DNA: TGTGCCAGCAGTTACACTAGCGGGAGCAGCAACGAGCAGTACTTC. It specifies CASSYTSGSSNEQYF.